What follows describes a single T cell receptor beta chain. This clone was detected a few times. Its antigen remains undetermined. Per-base quality was not reported, and no clone a single base away is much larger than it. The data belong to a study of pediatric ulcerative colitis (dated by TCRdb to the late 2010s). Background on the whole study: From under ten newly diagnosed, treatment-naive pediatric ulcerative colitis patients and a few non-IBD control children, paired blood and rectal samples were collected.

General conclusions and limits of the study: The healthy control group was small, consisting of only four individuals. Because the repertoires came from total lymphocyte DNA, rare subsets such as regulatory T cells may have patterns that are not reflected. A couple of patients' blood samples yielded substantially fewer templates for technical reasons and were excluded from blood-rectal overlap analysis. Rectal repertoire features separated controls, mild-moderate and acute severe colitis patients; acute severe colitis showed reduced rectal diversity due to clonal expansions. Significantly higher autologous blood-rectal clonal overlap was found in ulcerative colitis patients than in controls, which suggested increased T cell trafficking to inflamed tissue. Blood-derived T cells may have been included in the rectal pinch biopsies, particularly in patients with overt colitis. Two rectal CDR3 clonotypes were detected in all ulcerative colitis patients and were not detected in any of the controls.

Rearranged CDR3 beta regions were amplified from genomic DNA with multiplex V and J primers using the immunoSEQ TRB Survey service. To keep sequencing depth the same across samples, survey-level depth of up to 500,000 reads per sample was applied. The libraries were purified, combined into pools and sequenced with Illumina technology. The published analysis was carried out like this. Productive clonality, sample overlap, pairwise scatters, CDR3 beta length, V/D/J gene usage and productiveness were all assessed with the immunoSEQ online tools. Calculated diversity was defined as the number of unique rearrangements divided by total templates, multiplied by 100, and Shannon and Simpson indices were computed as well. Principal component analysis was performed on Z-score normalized data with the R prcomp function and the ggbiplot package. Blood-rectal clonal overlap within each subject was quantified with Morisita's index. As stored in TCRdb, this immuneACCESS dataset retains in-frame rearrangements with V and J assigned. A fraction of the clones does not appear; measured against another copy, unresolved V genes explain less than half of the discrepancy, and the remainder lacks a known reason. The D gene and trimming were derived from the DNA, and the V and J assignments and clone size from that table. This sample holds about 11,000 clones; roughly 80% were observed only once. About 4.3% of the sample comes from the top ten.

One to two pinch biopsies were taken from the rectum for research during colonoscopy. The control children had a colonoscopy because IBD was suspected, showed normal endoscopy both macroscopically and histologically, and did not receive an IBD diagnosis during the next year. Rectal biopsies were digested with proteinase K before DNA isolation. The Wizard kit (Promega) was used to extract genomic DNA from both blood and intestinal samples. This receptor was identified in a girl under 18 who was a control in a study of pediatric ulcerative colitis. Sequencing used gut tissue.

The CDR3 sequence is CASSLGSGGYSYEQYF. The DNA is TGCGCCAGCAGCCTGGGGAGCGGGGGATACTCCTACGAGCAGTACTTC. Rearrangement joined TRBV4-1 to TRBJ2-7; 8 central bases correspond to TRBD2. CDR1 MGHRA and CDR2 YSYEKL are derived from the germline V gene. There are 16 amino acids in the CDR3, from cysteine to phenylalanine inclusive. CDR3 DNA is the only sequence kept; it has 48 bases, read in frame from the first base. From V the trimming removes 4 bases and from J it removes 0 bases, while the gene matches leave 8 bases of the junction unaccounted for.